This TCR beta chain is from a study of T cells in Graves' hyperthyroidism and ophthalmopathy. Researchers took RNA transcripts and amplified the TCR beta CDR3 regions from them. Using the HTBI primer set, a first-round RT-PCR was run on the TCR CDR3. TCRdb re-called the multiplex PCR reads with MiXCR, one entry per CDR3 protein. The data hold about 580,000 distinct CDR3 sequences, with about 43% observed a single time. The sample comprised peripheral blood or thyroid tissue (not recorded which). The source of this sequence is a woman aged 18-35 years with Graves' hyperthyroidism.

CDR3 DNA sequence: TGCAGTGCTAGTTCGGGAGTTGGGGACGAACTCGAAGCTTTCTTT. Translated: CSASSGVGDELEAFF. The chain recombines TRBV20-1 with TRBJ1-1, with D possibly matching TRBD1 (5 bases). Deletions cut 3 bases from V and 8 bases from J, with 22 bases between. This CDR3 contains 15 residues. Germline V lookup: CDR1 DFQATT, CDR2 SNEGSKA (reference sequence).